The sequence of this T cell receptor (beta chain) was determined in a study of T cell responses to AZD1222 COVID-19 vaccine (dated by TCRdb to the early 2020s). About the investigation overall: AZD1222 recipients given second doses at about 4 weeks or at about 12 weeks were pooled, since spike-specific TCR depth and breadth were not found to differ between the two schedules. Enrollment into the trials was organized by age into subgroups of 18-55, 56-69 and 70-plus years, and those subgroups contained about 160, 30 and 59 TCR-sequenced participants, respectively. TCR sequencing covered approximately 230 trial participants: around 210 given two doses of AZD1222 and around 25 given two doses of MenACWY control vaccine. The paper's findings and limits, for the study overall: Vaccine-associated CD4 TCRs spanned the whole spike protein, with dominant responses in regions 160-218 and 743-854. Reportedly, close to half of the unique spike-specific TCRs recognized epitopes lying outside the regions that are mutated in the B.1.351 and B.1.1.7 variants. After two AZD1222 doses, spike-specific TCR breadth and depth were significantly higher than at day 0 and than in MenACWY recipients. Most participants were white British and females outnumbered males, and the authors suggested that clonal diversity may have been underestimated. Because no day 14 peak-response samples were available, repertoires were characterized only after the peak T cell response. Conclusions about previously exposed vaccinees are limited because only five to seven AZD1222 recipients were SARS-CoV-2 seropositive at baseline. The 56-69-year group was small, and its depth increase did not reach significance, likely because of low power.

Its CDR3 holds 15 amino acids, cysteine through phenylalanine. The sequence is cut down to CDR3 DNA, 45 bases in frame from base 1. The germline V gene specifies SGHRS as CDR1 and YFSETQ as CDR2. Trimming takes 5 bases from V and 2 bases from J, and the germline ends sit 14 bases apart. The CDR3 regions of human TCRbeta chains were subjected to immunosequencing. The paper's data handling went like this. Repertoire TCRs were matched against a reference library of SARS-CoV-2-specific TCRs generated with the MIRA antigen-specificity platform. Breadth was defined as the fraction of unique TCRs that were SARS-CoV-2-associated, and depth was defined as the fraction of total T cells that were SARS-CoV-2-associated. Using the MIRA data, each spike-specific TCR was assigned both to the spike region to which the TCR was reactive and to a CD4 or CD8 class. Log10-transformed breadth and depth values were compared by one-way ANOVA with Sidak's multiple comparisons tests. TCRdb re-hosts the immuneACCESS table, in-frame sequences only. Its copies lack some clones; in the studies checked, an unresolved V gene accounts for under half of them, and the cause for the rest is not known. V, J and clone size reflect that table, while D and trimming were determined from the DNA. The sample yields under 150,000 clones; approximately 90% were counted once. The ten largest clones capture roughly 16% of the sample.

According to the study, the label for this sample's time point signals: baseline before first vaccination. The vaccinee samples were drawn from two UK trials, COV001 and COV002, one of which was a single-blind randomized controlled phase 2/3 trial testing AZD1222 (ChAdOx1 nCoV-19) in healthy adults. For TCRbeta chain sequencing, PBMC samples from trial participants were taken at day 0 and at day 28 after the second dose. For this clone: The antigen this receptor binds is unknown. There are no base qualities to consult, and no much larger clone falls within one base.

The sequence links TRBV5-1 to TRBJ1-3, and possibly TRBD1, on 5 matching bases. Here the sequenced sample was peripheral blood, taken on day 0 of AZD1222 vaccination. This TCR derives from an adult in good health. The bases read TGCGCCAGCAGACGCAGGGAGGATACTGGAAACACCATATATTTT. The translation is CASRRREDTGNTIYF. This CDR3, with the reference TRBV5-1 and TRBJ1-3 proteins standing in past its ends, gives the full variable domain KAGVTQTPRYLIKTRGQQVTLSCSPISGHRSVSWYQQTPGQGLQFLFEYFSETQRNKGNFPGRFSGRQFSNSRSEMNVSTLELGDSALYLCASRRREDTGNTIYFGEGSWLTVV.